In its sample, the clone carrying this T cell receptor (beta chain) was seen a few times. The antigen is not known. The sample is drawn from a study of T cell repertoires in cytomegalovirus infection. Looking at the study overall: Carrying CMV and the relevant HLA type showed in public TCR beta signatures.

The V gene lost 1 base and the J gene lost 8 bases, with 17 bases spanning the gap. The V gene's germline CDR1 is SNHLY and CDR2 FYNNEI. The CDR3 has 15 amino acids. Study findings and constraints: The response measured ex vivo was dominated by TCR beta clonotypes (HLA-C-restricted and CMV-specific).

TCRdb fed the reads into MiXCR, producing one record per CDR3 protein. The table has about 890,000 distinct CDR3 sequences, roughly a third seen once. Source: cultured CD8+ T cells from PBMCs, taken from culture after CMV antigen stimulation. The clonotype was recovered from a human donor in good health (CMV status not recorded). Some clones in this sample may be carry-over from other donors' samples. V is TRBV2 and J is TRBJ1-2, with a tentative D call TRBD1 (5 bases). The CDR3 region has the DNA TGTGCCAGCAGTGAAGTTCGCTTAGGACACTGGGGCTACACCTTC. Protein sequence: CASSEVRLGHWGYTF.